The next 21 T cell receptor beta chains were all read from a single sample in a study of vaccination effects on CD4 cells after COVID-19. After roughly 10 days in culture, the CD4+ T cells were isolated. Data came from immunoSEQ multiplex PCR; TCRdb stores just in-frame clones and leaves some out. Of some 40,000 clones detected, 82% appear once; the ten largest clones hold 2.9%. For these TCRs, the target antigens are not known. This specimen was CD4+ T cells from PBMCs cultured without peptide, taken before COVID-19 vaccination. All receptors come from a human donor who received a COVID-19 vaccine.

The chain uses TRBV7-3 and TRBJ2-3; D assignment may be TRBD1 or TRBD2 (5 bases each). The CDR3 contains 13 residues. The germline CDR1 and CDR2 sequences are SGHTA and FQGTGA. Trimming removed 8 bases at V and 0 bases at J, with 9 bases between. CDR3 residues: CASGTSSTDTQYF. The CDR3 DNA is TGTGCCAGCGGGACCTCTAGCACAGATACGCAGTATTTT.

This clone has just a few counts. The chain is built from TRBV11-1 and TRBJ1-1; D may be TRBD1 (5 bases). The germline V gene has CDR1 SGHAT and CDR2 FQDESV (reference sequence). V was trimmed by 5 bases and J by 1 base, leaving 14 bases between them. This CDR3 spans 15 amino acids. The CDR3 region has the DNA TGTGCCAGCAGCCCCTGGCGGGGGGGGAACACTGAAGCTTTCTTT. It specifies CASSPWRGGNTEAFF. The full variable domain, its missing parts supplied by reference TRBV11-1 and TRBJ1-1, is EAEVAQSPRYKITEKSQAVAFWCDPISGHATLYWYRQILGQGPELLVQFQDESVVDDSQLPKDRFSAERLKGVDSTLKIQPAELGDSAMYLCASSPWRGGNTEAFFGQGTRLTVV.

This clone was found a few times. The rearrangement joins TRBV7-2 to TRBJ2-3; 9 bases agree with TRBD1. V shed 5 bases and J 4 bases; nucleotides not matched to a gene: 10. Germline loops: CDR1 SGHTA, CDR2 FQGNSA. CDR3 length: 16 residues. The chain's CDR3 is CASSLYRGRPPDTQYF. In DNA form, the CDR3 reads TGTGCCAGCAGCCTCTACAGGGGGCGCCCCCCAGATACGCAGTATTTT.

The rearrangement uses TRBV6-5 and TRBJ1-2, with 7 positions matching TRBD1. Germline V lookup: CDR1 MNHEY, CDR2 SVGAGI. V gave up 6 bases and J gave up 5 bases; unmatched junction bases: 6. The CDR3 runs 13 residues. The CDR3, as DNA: TGTGCCAGCAGGGAGGGACAGCAATATGGCTACACCTTC. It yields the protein CASREGQQYGYTF.

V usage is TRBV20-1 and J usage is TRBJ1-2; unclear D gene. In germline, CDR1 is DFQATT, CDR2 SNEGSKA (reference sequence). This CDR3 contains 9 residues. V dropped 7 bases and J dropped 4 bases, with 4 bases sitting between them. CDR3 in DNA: TGCAGTGGAGGCTATGGCTACACCTTC. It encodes CSGGYGYTF.

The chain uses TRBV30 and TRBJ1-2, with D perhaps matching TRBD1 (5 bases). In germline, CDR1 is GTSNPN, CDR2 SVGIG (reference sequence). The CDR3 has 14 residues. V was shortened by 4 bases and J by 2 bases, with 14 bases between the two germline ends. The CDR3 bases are TGTGCCTGGACCTCCCGGGGGGGGAACTATGGCTACACCTTC. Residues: CAWTSRGGNYGYTF.

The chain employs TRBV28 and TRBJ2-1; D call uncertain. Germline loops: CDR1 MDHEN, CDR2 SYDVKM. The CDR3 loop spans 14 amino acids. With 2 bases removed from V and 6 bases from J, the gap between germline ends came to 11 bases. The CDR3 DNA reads TGTGCCAGCAGTTTAGTACAGCCACCCAATGAGCAGTTCTTC. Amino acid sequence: CASSLVQPPNEQFF.

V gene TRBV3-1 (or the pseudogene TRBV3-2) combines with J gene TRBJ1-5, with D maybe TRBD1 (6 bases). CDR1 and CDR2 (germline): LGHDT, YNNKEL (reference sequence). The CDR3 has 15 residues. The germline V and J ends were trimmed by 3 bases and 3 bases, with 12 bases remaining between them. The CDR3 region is CASSQGTNDNQPQHF. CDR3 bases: TGTGCCAGCAGCCAGGGGACAAACGACAATCAGCCCCAGCATTTT.

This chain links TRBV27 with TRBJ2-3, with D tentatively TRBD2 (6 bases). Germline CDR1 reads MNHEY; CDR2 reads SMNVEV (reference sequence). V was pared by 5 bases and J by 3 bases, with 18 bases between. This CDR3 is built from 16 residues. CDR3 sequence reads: CASSAPGAHTTDTQYF. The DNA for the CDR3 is TGTGCCAGCAGTGCGCCGGGAGCCCATACAACAGATACGCAGTATTTT.

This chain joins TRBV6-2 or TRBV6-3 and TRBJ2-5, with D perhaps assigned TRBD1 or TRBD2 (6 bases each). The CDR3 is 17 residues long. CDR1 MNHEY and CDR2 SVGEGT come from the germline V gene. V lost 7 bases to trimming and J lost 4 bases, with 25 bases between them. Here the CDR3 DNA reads TGTGCCAGCACCCCCCTTGCTCAAGGGGGGCAGCGAGAGACCCAGTACTTC. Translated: CASTPLAQGGQRETQYF.

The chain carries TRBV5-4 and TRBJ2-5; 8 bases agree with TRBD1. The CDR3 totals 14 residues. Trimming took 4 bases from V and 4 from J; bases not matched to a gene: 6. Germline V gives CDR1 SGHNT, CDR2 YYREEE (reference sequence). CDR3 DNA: TGTGCCAGCAGCAAAGGACAGGGAGCAGAGACCCAGTACTTC. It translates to CASSKGQGAETQYF.

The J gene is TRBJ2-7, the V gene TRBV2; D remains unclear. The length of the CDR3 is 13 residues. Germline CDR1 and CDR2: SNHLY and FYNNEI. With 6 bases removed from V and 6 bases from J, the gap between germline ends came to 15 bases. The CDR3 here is CASRWSAALEQYV. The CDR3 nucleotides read TGTGCCAGCAGGTGGTCGGCTGCCCTCGAGCAGTACGTC.

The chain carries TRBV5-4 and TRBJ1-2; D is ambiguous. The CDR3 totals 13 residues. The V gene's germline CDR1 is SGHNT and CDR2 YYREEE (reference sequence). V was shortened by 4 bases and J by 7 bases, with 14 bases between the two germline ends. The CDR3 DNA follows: TGTGCCAGCAGCCCTAGCTTAAGGGTTGGCTACACCTTC. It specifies CASSPSLRVGYTF.

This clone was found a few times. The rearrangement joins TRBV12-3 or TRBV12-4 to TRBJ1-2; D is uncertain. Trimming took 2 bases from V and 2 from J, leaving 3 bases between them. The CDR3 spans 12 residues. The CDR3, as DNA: TGTGCCAGCAGTTTAAACAACTATGGCTACACCTTC. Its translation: CASSLNNYGYTF.

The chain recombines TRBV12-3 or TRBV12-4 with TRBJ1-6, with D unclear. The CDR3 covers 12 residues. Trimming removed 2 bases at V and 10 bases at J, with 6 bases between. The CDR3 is CASSLLGSPLHF. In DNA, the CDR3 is TGTGCCAGCAGTTTATTGGGGTCACCCCTCCACTTT.

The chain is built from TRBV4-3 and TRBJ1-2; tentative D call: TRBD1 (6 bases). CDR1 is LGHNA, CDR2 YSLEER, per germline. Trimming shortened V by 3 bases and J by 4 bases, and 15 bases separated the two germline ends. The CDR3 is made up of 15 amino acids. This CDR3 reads CASSHTPPGVYGYTF. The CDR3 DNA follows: TGCGCCAGCAGCCACACCCCCCCAGGGGTCTATGGCTACACCTTC.

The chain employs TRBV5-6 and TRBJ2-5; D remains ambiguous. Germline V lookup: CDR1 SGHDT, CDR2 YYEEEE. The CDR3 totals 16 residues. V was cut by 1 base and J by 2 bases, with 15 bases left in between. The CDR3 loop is CASSLPVTRIQETQYF. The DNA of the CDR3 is TGTGCCAGCAGCTTGCCCGTTACACGGATTCAAGAGACCCAGTACTTC.

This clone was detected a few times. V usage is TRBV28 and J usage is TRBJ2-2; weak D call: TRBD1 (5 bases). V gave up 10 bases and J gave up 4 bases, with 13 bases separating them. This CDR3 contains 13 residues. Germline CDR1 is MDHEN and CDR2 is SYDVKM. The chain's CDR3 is CATTTALTGELFF. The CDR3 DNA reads TGTGCCACCACGACAGCGCTCACCGGGGAGCTGTTTTTT.

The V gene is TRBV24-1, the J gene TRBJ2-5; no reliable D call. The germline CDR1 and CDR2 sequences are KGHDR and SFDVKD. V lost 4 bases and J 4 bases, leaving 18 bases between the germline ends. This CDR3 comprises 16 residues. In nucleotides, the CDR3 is TGTGCCACCAGTGAGTCCACCGGGCCCCGAGGAGAGACCCAGTACTTC. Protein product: CATSESTGPRGETQYF.

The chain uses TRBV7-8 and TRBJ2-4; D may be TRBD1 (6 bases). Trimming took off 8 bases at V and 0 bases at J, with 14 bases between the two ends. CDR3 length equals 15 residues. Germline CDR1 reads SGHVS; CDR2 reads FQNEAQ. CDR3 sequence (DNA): TGTGCCAGCGGAGACAGGCGACGAGCCAAAAACATTCAGTACTTC. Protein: CASGDRRRAKNIQYF.

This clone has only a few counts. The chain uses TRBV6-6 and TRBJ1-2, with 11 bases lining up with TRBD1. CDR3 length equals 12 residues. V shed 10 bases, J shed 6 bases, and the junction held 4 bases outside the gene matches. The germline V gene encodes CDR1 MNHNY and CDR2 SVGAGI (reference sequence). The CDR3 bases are TGTGCCACCGAGGGACAGGGGGATGGCTACACCTTC. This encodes CATEGQGDGYTF.